Listed here are 4 T cell receptor beta chains from one sample, sequenced in a study of T cell responses to AZD1222 COVID-19 vaccine listed by TCRdb under 2021. This specimen's time point label, per the study, means: about 28 days (+/-7) after the second vaccine dose. The receptor library was made with the immunoSEQ multiplex PCR assay. Drawn from immuneACCESS, this table holds only the in-frame rearrangements with V and J called that TCRdb kept. Clones are partly lost; checked studies trace under half to an unresolved V gene and leave the rest unexplained. The sample table records 110,000 or so clones; more than 70% of these occur just once. The top ten clones comprise less than 4% of the sample. Sequenced material: peripheral blood, taken 28 days after the second AZD1222 dose. The source of these receptors is an adult who received the AZD1222 COVID-19 vaccine.

The J gene is TRBJ2-1, the V gene TRBV9; TRBD2 might be the D (5 bases). CDR3 length equals 12 residues. Germline assignment: CDR1 SGDLS and CDR2 YYNGEE. V lost 3 bases and J 7 bases, leaving 8 bases between the germline ends. The CDR3 nucleotides read TGTGCCAGCAGCGCTAGCCATAATGAGCAGTTCTTC. It yields the protein CASSASHNEQFF.

V usage is TRBV7-2 and J usage is TRBJ1-1; D is undetermined. V was trimmed by 3 bases and J by 1 base, leaving 6 bases between them. The CDR3 consists of 13 residues. CDR1 and CDR2 (germline): SGHTA, FQGNSA. The CDR3 is CASSFLENTEAFF. CDR3 sequence (DNA): TGTGCCAGCAGCTTCTTGGAGAACACTGAAGCTTTCTTT.

The chain uses TRBV5-1 and TRBJ2-1; 7 nucleotides match TRBD2. V lost 0 bases and J lost 1; bases outside the gene matches: 4. Per the germline V gene, CDR1 is SGHRS and CDR2 is YFSETQ. CDR3 length: 16 residues. The chain's CDR3 is CASSLAPAGSYNEQFF. Here the CDR3 DNA reads TGCGCCAGCAGCTTGGCGCCAGCGGGATCCTACAATGAGCAGTTCTTC.

Comment on this clone: The identical CDR3 is also encoded by other nucleotide sequences in the sample. This chain connects TRBV5-1 to TRBJ1-5; 10 bases are shared with TRBD1. Germline V gene sequence: CDR1 SGHRS, CDR2 YFSETQ. After removal of 4 bases from V and 1 base from J, the junction contained 2 bases not matched to a gene. The CDR3 loop spans 15 amino acids. CDR3 sequence reads: CASSTGQGSNQPQHF. The CDR3 nucleotides read TGCGCCAGCAGCACGGGACAGGGGAGCAATCAGCCCCAGCATTTT.